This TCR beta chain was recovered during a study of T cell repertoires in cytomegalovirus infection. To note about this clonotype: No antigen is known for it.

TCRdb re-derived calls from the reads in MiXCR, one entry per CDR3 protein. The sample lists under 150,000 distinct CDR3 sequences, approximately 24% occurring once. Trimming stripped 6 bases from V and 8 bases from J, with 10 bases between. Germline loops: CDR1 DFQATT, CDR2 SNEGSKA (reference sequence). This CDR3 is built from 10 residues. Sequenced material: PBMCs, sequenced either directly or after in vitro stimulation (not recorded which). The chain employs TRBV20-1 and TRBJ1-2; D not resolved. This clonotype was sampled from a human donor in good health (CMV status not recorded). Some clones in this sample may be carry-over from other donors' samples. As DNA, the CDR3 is TGCAGTGCCCGGGATAGGGGCTACACCTTC. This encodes CSARDRGYTF.